The 19 T cell receptor beta chains below were found in one sample sequenced in a study of blood T cell repertoires in COVID-19. TCRdb's copy holds only in-frame clones and misses some; the assay was immunoSEQ multiplex PCR. Of 250,000 to 300,000 clones listed, approximately 81% are singletons. Source material: peripheral blood. Receptor source: a woman aged 55-70 years with active or convalescent COVID-19.

This clone was seen a few times. This chain links TRBV27 with TRBJ1-6, with D hard to call. Looked up from germline, CDR1 is MNHEY and CDR2 is SMNVEV (reference sequence). The CDR3 runs 13 residues. Trimming pared 5 bases from V and 7 bases from J, leaving 9 bases between. In DNA, the CDR3 is TGTGCCAGCAGTCCAGCAGGCAATTCACCCCTCCACTTT. This sequence encodes CASSPAGNSPLHF.

V gene TRBV7-7 combines with J gene TRBJ2-5; D is undetermined. V shed 5 bases and J shed 2 bases, with 9 bases lying between them. The CDR3 totals 13 residues. Looked up from germline, CDR1 is SSHAT and CDR2 is FNYEAQ (reference sequence). The CDR3 region has the DNA TGTGCCAGCAGCCTAACGCCTCAAGAGACCCAGTACTTC. It is translated as CASSLTPQETQYF. Complete variable domain (other parts from reference TRBV7-7 and TRBJ2-5): GAGVSQSPRYKVTKRGQDVTLRCDPISSHATLYWYQQALGQGPEFLTYFNYEAQPDKSGLPSDRFSAERPEGSISTLTIQRTEQRDSAMYRCASSLTPQETQYFGPGTRLLVL.

The chain is built from TRBV9 and TRBJ2-6; weak D call: TRBD1 (6 bases). There are 17 residues in the CDR3. With 4 bases removed from V and 0 bases from J, the gap between germline ends came to 14 bases. Germline loops: CDR1 SGDLS, CDR2 YYNGEE. In DNA, the CDR3 is TGTGCCAGCAGCACCACGGACAGTCCCTCTGGGGCCAACGTCCTGACTTTC. Translation gives CASSTTDSPSGANVLTF.

The J gene is TRBJ1-1, the V gene TRBV7-2; 12 bases are a match to TRBD1. Germline CDR1 SGHTA, CDR2 FQGNSA. The V segment lost 2 bases and the J segment 4 bases; nucleotides outside the gene matches: 2. This CDR3 region has 15 residues. The CDR3 region is CASSLRGQGATEAFF. CDR3 bases: TGTGCCAGCAGCTTAAGGGGACAGGGGGCCACTGAAGCTTTCTTT. Variable domain in full (rest from reference TRBV7-2 and TRBJ1-1): GAGVSQSPSNKVTEKGKDVELRCDPISGHTALYWYRQSLGQGLEFLIYFQGNSAPDKSGLPSDRFSAERTGGSVSTLTIQRTQQEDSAVYLCASSLRGQGATEAFFGQGTRLTVV.

V usage is TRBV6-5 and J usage is TRBJ1-2, with D possibly TRBD1 on 5 matching bases. Germline V lookup: CDR1 MNHEY, CDR2 SVGAGI. Deletions cut 5 bases from V and 6 bases from J, with 13 bases between. This CDR3 has 13 residues. CDR3 loop: CASSPPGGDGYTF. The CDR3 nucleotides are TGTGCCAGCAGTCCCCCCGGGGGGGATGGCTACACCTTC.

This chain connects TRBV11-3 to TRBJ1-3, with 10 bases that match TRBD1. The CDR3 consists of 13 residues. The V segment lost 4 bases and the J segment 7 bases; nucleotides outside the gene matches: 1. Germline assignment: CDR1 SGHNT and CDR2 YENEEA. The CDR3 spells CASSWGQGNTIYF. Written as DNA, the CDR3 is TGTGCCAGCAGCTGGGGACAGGGGAACACCATATATTTT.

The CDR3 nucleotides read TGTGCCACCAGCAGGCAGACAGGGGCCCCCTATGGCTACACCTTC. It translates to CATSRQTGAPYGYTF. The chain links TRBV15 to TRBJ1-2; 8 nucleotides agree with TRBD1. Germline lookup yields CDR1 LNHNV and CDR2 YYDKDF (reference sequence). V gave up 3 bases and J gave up 4 bases; unmatched junction bases: 7. The CDR3 loop spans 15 amino acids.

The V call is TRBV9, the J call TRBJ2-1; 13 bases fit TRBD2. The CDR3 has 16 residues. The V and J ends lost 0 bases and 9 bases, in that order; junction bases with no gene match: 6. Germline loops: CDR1 SGDLS, CDR2 YYNGEE. The CDR3 protein is CASSVGGLAGVSEQFF. CDR3 nucleotides: TGTGCCAGCAGCGTAGGAGGACTAGCGGGGGTGAGTGAGCAGTTCTTC.

The gene calls are TRBV18 and TRBJ1-1, with 9 bases fitting TRBD1. CDR1 and CDR2 (germline): KGHSH, LQKENI. J was trimmed by 0 bases and V by 3 bases; bases with no gene match: 5. The CDR3 is 16 residues long. The CDR3 loop is CASSPSTGGMNTEAFF. CDR3 coding DNA: TGTGCCAGCTCACCGTCGACAGGGGGGATGAACACTGAAGCTTTCTTT.

The V call is TRBV7-3, the J call TRBJ2-7; 7 bases fit TRBD1. The CDR3 totals 13 residues. Germline V lookup: CDR1 SGHTA, CDR2 FQGTGA. With V trimmed by 4 bases and J by 6 bases, 6 bases remained unmatched. The CDR3 DNA reads as TGTGCCAGCAGCTCCGGACAGGTCCGCGAGCAGTACTTC. Its protein product is CASSSGQVREQYF.

This sequence joins TRBV19 and TRBJ1-5; 9 bases match TRBD1. Looked up from germline, CDR1 is LNHDA and CDR2 is SQIVND (reference sequence). This CDR3 has 14 amino acids. V was clipped by 8 bases and J by 2 bases; unmatched bases: 4. DNA for the CDR3: TGTGCCAGTGATACAGGGGGCGGCAATCAGCCCCAGCATTTT. It translates to CASDTGGGNQPQHF.

V gene TRBV6-5 combines with J gene TRBJ2-1; 8 nucleotides agree with TRBD1. In germline, CDR1 is MNHEY, CDR2 SVGAGI. The CDR3 is 13 amino acids. The trim removed 6 bases at V and 7 bases at J, leaving 5 bases unmatched. CDR3 in amino acids: CASRQGAYNEQFF. The CDR3 nucleotides are TGTGCCAGCAGGCAGGGGGCTTATAATGAGCAGTTCTTC.

The rearrangement joins TRBV7-9 to TRBJ1-1; D uncertain. The germline gives CDR1 SEHNR, CDR2 FQNEAQ (reference sequence). V dropped 5 bases and J dropped 1 base, with 14 bases sitting between them. The CDR3 is 15 residues long. The CDR3 region has the DNA TGTGCCAGCAGCCCGTCGGGTCAGTGGAACACTGAAGCTTTCTTT. Amino acids: CASSPSGQWNTEAFF.

The genes are TRBV11-2 and TRBJ2-7, with D possibly TRBD2 on 6 matching bases. This CDR3 spans 15 amino acids. Germline-derived CDR1 and CDR2 are SGHAT and FQNNGV. The V end was cut by 1 base, the J end by 4 bases, with 14 bases between. The DNA of the CDR3 is TGTGCCAGCAGCTTAGGGGGCGGGGCGGCGTACGAGCAGTACTTC. Translating it yields CASSLGGGAAYEQYF.

This chain uses TRBV5-8 with TRBJ2-3; D call uncertain. V shed 2 bases and J shed 1 base, with 5 bases lying between them. Germline CDR1 is SGHTS and CDR2 is YDEGEE. The CDR3 has 13 amino acids. CDR3 region: CASSFRGTDTQYF. The DNA of the CDR3 is TGTGCCAGCAGCTTCCGGGGCACAGATACGCAGTATTTT.

In this sample, this clone turned up a few times. J is TRBJ1-5 and V is TRBV7-9; no definite D call. This CDR3 comprises 13 residues. Trimming pared 1 base from V and 4 bases from J, leaving 5 bases between. CDR1 and CDR2 (germline): SEHNR, FQNEAQ (reference sequence). This CDR3 is CASSLDENQPQHF. CDR3 sequence (DNA): TGTGCCAGCAGCTTAGATGAGAATCAGCCCCAGCATTTT.

The chain couples TRBV6-5 to TRBJ1-1; a possible D gene is TRBD1 (5 bases). The CDR3 loop spans 13 amino acids. Between the trimmed V and J ends, which lost 7 bases and 10 bases, there was a span of 19 bases. Looked up from germline, CDR1 is MNHEY and CDR2 is SVGAGI. CDR3 sequence: CASTTSGGTLAFF. CDR3 in DNA: TGTGCCAGCACAACCAGCGGAGGGACTCTAGCTTTCTTT.

This clone was recorded a few times. The CDR3 DNA reads as TGTGCCAGTAGTATAGTGGGGGCCGGGACAGGGAGAACAGATACGCAGTATTTT. Protein sequence: CASSIVGAGTGRTDTQYF. The chain has TRBV19 and TRBJ2-3; 9 bases are shared with TRBD1. The CDR3 loop spans 18 amino acids. Germline trimming cut 1 base from V and 3 bases from J; bases unmatched to any gene: 11. Germline V gene data show CDR1 as LNHDA and CDR2 as SQIVND (reference sequence).

The V and J genes are TRBV30 and TRBJ2-6; 8 nucleotides agree with TRBD1. The CDR3 is made up of 18 amino acids. CDR1 is GTSNPN and CDR2 is SVGIG in the germline V gene (reference sequence). The trim removed 1 base at V and 0 bases at J, leaving 8 bases unmatched. The CDR3 reads CAWSGPGQASSGANVLTF. The DNA for the CDR3 is TGTGCCTGGAGTGGGCCGGGACAGGCAAGCTCTGGGGCCAACGTCCTGACTTTC.